Shown below are 4 T cell receptor beta chains from a single sample sequenced in a study of T cells in Graves' hyperthyroidism and ophthalmopathy. Amplified TCR beta CDR3 regions derived from RNA transcripts. The HTBI primer set served for first-round RT-PCR of the TCR CDR3. MiXCR, applied by TCRdb to the multiplex PCR reads, yields one record per CDR3 protein. The repertoire holds over 250,000 distinct CDR3 sequences, with approximately 23% as singletons. Sequenced input: blood. The receptors come from a man in his thirties or forties with Graves' ophthalmopathy.

A few counts support this clonotype. This chain joins TRBV3-1 and TRBJ2-7; possibly TRBD2 for D (5 bases). From germline, CDR1 is LGHDT and CDR2 YNNKEL (reference sequence). Trimming left V 2 bases short and J 1 base short, with 15 bases between. This CDR3 region has 16 residues. The CDR3 sequence is CASSQNLRTGSYEQYF. The CDR3, as DNA: TGTGCCAGCAGCCAAAACCTTCGGACTGGGTCCTACGAGCAGTACTTC.

This clonotype was detected ten times or more. The V call is TRBV11-3, the J call TRBJ2-3, with 10 bases fitting TRBD1. CDR3 length equals 15 residues. Germline V lookup: CDR1 SGHNT, CDR2 YENEEA. V gave up 2 bases and J gave up 6 bases; unmatched junction bases: 5. The CDR3 reads CASSLFSGQGDTQYF. CDR3 nucleotide sequence: TGTGCCAGCAGCTTATTTTCGGGACAGGGGGATACGCAGTATTTT.

The chain is built from TRBV2 and TRBJ1-5; D not resolved. CDR1 and CDR2 (germline): SNHLY, FYNNEI. The CDR3 has 14 amino acids. With 5 bases removed from V and 7 bases from J, the gap between germline ends came to 15 bases. Here the CDR3 reads CASSPLDGGQPQHF. The CDR3 region has the DNA TGTGCCAGCAGTCCTTTGGACGGAGGGCAGCCCCAGCATTTT.

The chain joins TRBV2 to TRBJ1-6; TRBD1 matches at 7 bases. Germline loops: CDR1 SNHLY, CDR2 FYNNEI. V lost 9 bases and J lost 5; bases outside the gene matches: 10. There are 15 residues in the CDR3. This CDR3 is CARGVDRLDNSPLHF. The CDR3 coding sequence is TGTGCCAGAGGGGTGGACAGGTTAGATAATTCACCCCTCCACTTT.